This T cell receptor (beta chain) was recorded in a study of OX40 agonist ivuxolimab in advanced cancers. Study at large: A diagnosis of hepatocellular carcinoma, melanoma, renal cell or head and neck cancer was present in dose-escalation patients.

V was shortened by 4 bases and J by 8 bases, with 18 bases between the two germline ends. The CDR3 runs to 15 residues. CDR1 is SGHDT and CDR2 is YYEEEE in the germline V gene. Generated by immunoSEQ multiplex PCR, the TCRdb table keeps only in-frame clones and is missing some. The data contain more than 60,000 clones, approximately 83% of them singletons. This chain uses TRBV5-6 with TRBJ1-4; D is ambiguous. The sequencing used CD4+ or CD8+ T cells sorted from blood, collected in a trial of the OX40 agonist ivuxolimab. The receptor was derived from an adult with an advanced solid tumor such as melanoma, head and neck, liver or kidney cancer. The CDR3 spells CASSSPSTTEEKLFF. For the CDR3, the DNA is TGTGCCAGCAGCAGCCCGTCAACTACGGAGGAAAAACTGTTTTTT.